A single sample is the source of the 15 T cell receptor beta chains below, sequenced in a study of technical replicates of blood from a few donors. TCRdb keeps only in-frame clones here, not all; method: immunoSEQ multiplex PCR. The table records more than 90,000 clones, 85% to 95% of them present only once. The sequenced sample was T cells isolated from PBMCs. These receptors were obtained from a human donor in good health.

This chain uses TRBV9 with TRBJ1-1; 8 positions match TRBD1. J gave up 5 bases and V 4 bases, and 7 bases lay outside the gene matches. CDR3 length equals 14 residues. Germline CDR1 is SGDLS and CDR2 is YYNGEE. The DNA of the CDR3 is TGTGCCAGCAGCCGTCGACAGGGGCGGACTGAAGCTTTCTTT. As protein: CASSRRQGRTEAFF.

J is TRBJ2-7 and V is TRBV27, with 8 bases aligning to TRBD1. The germline gives CDR1 MNHEY, CDR2 SMNVEV (reference sequence). This CDR3 has 14 amino acids. V dropped 4 bases and J dropped 6; count of bases not matched to a gene: 8. The CDR3 region is CASSSRTGYVEQYF. CDR3 sequence (DNA): TGTGCCAGCAGTTCCCGGACAGGGTACGTCGAGCAGTACTTC.

V is TRBV11-3 and J is TRBJ2-7; perhaps TRBD1 as D (6 bases). V was clipped by 5 bases and J by 5 bases, with 13 bases between them. The length of the CDR3 is 13 residues. The V gene's germline CDR1 is SGHNT and CDR2 YENEEA. The CDR3 DNA is TGTGCCAGCAGCAGAACAGGGTTCGACGAGCAGTACTTC. Its translation is CASSRTGFDEQYF.

The DNA of the CDR3 is TGTGCCAGCAGCTTCATGGCAGGGGTGCCCCAGCATTTT. Protein sequence: CASSFMAGVPQHF. The V gene is TRBV7-8, the J gene TRBJ1-5; TRBD1 might be the D (6 bases). The CDR3 length is 13 residues. V was cut by 3 bases and J by 9 bases, with 12 bases left in between. Germline loops: CDR1 SGHVS, CDR2 FQNEAQ.

The CDR3 sequence: CASSTTGDTEAFF. The CDR3 region has the DNA TGTGCCAGTAGTACGACAGGAGACACTGAAGCTTTCTTT. The chain uses TRBV19 and TRBJ1-1, with D possibly matching TRBD1 (6 bases). This CDR3 has 13 amino acids. Germline V gives CDR1 LNHDA, CDR2 SQIVND (reference sequence). Trimming removed 4 bases at V and 3 bases at J, with 9 bases between.

The J gene is TRBJ1-1, the V gene TRBV7-9; TRBD1 agrees at 7 bases. The CDR3 is 15 amino acids. V was clipped by 6 bases and J by 3 bases; unmatched bases: 10. In germline, CDR1 is SEHNR, CDR2 FQNEAQ (reference sequence). CDR3 amino acids: CASSTGAARDTEAFF. CDR3 in DNA: TGTGCCAGCAGTACAGGGGCCGCCAGAGACACTGAAGCTTTCTTT.

V usage is TRBV7-2 and J usage is TRBJ1-4; TRBD1 matches 7 bases. V was pared by 5 bases and J by 5 bases, with 8 bases of the junction left unmatched. The CDR3 is 15 amino acids. Germline V lookup: CDR1 SGHTA, CDR2 FQGNSA. The CDR3 DNA reads TGTGCCAGCAGCCCAGGGGGAGGCTCGAATGAAAAACTGTTTTTT. Its protein product is CASSPGGGSNEKLFF.

CDR3 sequence: CASRPGTGGREEQFF. CDR3 bases: TGTGCCAGCAGGCCCGGGACAGGGGGCCGGGAGGAGCAGTTCTTC. The chain has TRBV7-9 and TRBJ2-1; 12 bases line up with TRBD1. Trimming took 6 bases from V and 10 from J; bases not matched to a gene: 10. Per the germline V gene, CDR1 is SEHNR and CDR2 is FQNEAQ (reference sequence). The CDR3 loop spans 15 amino acids. Full variable domain (missing parts from reference TRBV7-9 and TRBJ2-1): DTGVSQNPRHKITKRGQNVTFRCDPISEHNRLYWYRQTLGQGPEFLTYFQNEAQLEKSRLLSDRFSAERPKGSFSTLEIQRTEQGDSAMYLCASRPGTGGREEQFFGPGTRLTVL.

The V gene is TRBV20-1, the J gene TRBJ2-1; D is ambiguous. The CDR3 is 11 amino acids. Germline CDR1 DFQATT, CDR2 SNEGSKA (reference sequence). The V gene lost 5 bases and the J gene lost 10 bases, with 12 bases spanning the gap. The CDR3 region is CSAPLGLEQFF. The CDR3, as DNA: TGCAGTGCTCCTCTCGGTTTGGAGCAGTTCTTC.

On this clone itself: Other DNA sequences of this sample code for an identical CDR3. CDR3 DNA: TGTGCCAGCAGTTTGTCCAGGGTCCAAGAGACCCAGTACTTC. As protein: CASSLSRVQETQYF. The chain employs TRBV27 and TRBJ2-5, with D possibly matching TRBD1 (5 bases). Trimming left V 3 bases short and J 1 base short, with 9 bases between. This CDR3 contains 14 residues. Germline lookup yields CDR1 MNHEY and CDR2 SMNVEV (reference sequence).

The gene calls are TRBV6-5 and TRBJ2-2; TRBD2 aligns across 12 bases. The CDR3 spans 14 residues. Trimming took 6 bases from V and 8 from J; bases not matched to a gene: 4. The germline CDR1 and CDR2 sequences are MNHEY and SVGAGI. CDR3 bases: TGTGCCAGCAGCCCCGGACTAGCGGGAGGGGAGCTGTTTTTT. Residues: CASSPGLAGGELFF.

The J gene is TRBJ1-1, the V gene TRBV11-3; TRBD1 aligns across 7 bases. Germline V gives CDR1 SGHNT, CDR2 YENEEA. The CDR3 is 14 amino acids. The J segment lost 1 base and the V segment lost 3 bases, leaving 2 bases of the junction unmatched. As DNA, the CDR3 is TGTGCCAGCAGCTTTGGGACAGCGAACACTGAAGCTTTCTTT. As protein: CASSFGTANTEAFF. The full variable domain, its missing parts supplied by reference TRBV11-3 and TRBJ1-1, is EAGVVQSPRYKIIEKKQPVAFWCNPISGHNTLYWYLQNLGQGPELLIRYENEEAVDDSQLPKDRFSAERLKGVDSTLKIQPAELGDSAVYLCASSFGTANTEAFFGQGTRLTVV.

This rearrangement joins TRBV7-2 to TRBJ1-3, with no clear D. The CDR3 is 16 residues long. Trimming cost V 3 bases and J 0 bases, with 12 bases left between them. Per germline, CDR1 SGHTA and CDR2 FQGNSA. The CDR3 DNA is TGTGCCAGCAGCTTTAATAGTTACCTCTCTGGAAACACCATATATTTT. It encodes CASSFNSYLSGNTIYF.

The genes are TRBV6-4 and TRBJ2-3, with TRBD2 as a possible D gene (6 bases). From germline, CDR1 is MRHNA and CDR2 SNTAGT. Trimming shortened V by 6 bases and J by 6 bases, and 19 bases separated the two germline ends. CDR3 length: 15 amino acids. The CDR3: CASRPSGEDGDTQYF. The CDR3 nucleotides read TGTGCCAGCAGACCCTCTGGGGAGGACGGGGATACGCAGTATTTT.

The chain combines TRBV6-5 with TRBJ1-2; no clear D gene. The CDR3 is 15 amino acids. V lost 6 bases, J lost 0 bases, and 14 bases lay in between. Germline loops: CDR1 MNHEY, CDR2 SVGAGI. For the CDR3, the DNA is TGTGCCAGCAGCCCTAGGCCCCGAGCTAACTATGGCTACACCTTC. The encoded protein is CASSPRPRANYGYTF.